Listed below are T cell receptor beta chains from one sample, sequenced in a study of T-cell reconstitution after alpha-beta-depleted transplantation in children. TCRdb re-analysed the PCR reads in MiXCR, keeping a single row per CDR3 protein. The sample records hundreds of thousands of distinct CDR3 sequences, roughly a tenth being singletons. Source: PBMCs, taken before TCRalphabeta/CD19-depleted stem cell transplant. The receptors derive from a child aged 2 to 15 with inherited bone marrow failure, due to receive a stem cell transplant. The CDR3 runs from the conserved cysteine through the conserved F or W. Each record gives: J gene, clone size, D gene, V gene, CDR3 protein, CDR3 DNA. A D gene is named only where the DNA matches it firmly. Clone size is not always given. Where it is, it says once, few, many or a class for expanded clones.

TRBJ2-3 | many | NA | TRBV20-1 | CSVGGTDTQYF | TGCAGTGTCGGGGGCACAGATACGCAGTATTTT
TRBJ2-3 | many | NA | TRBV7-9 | CASGRVLTDTQYF | TGTGCCAGCGGGAGAGTTTTAACAGATACGCAGTATTTT
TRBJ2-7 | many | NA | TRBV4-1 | CASSQVEGRNEQYF | TGCGCCAGCAGCCAAGTGGAGGGGCGTAACGAGCAGTACTTC
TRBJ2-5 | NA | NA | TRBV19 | CASPGETQYF | TGTGCCAGCCCGGGGGAGACCCAGTACTTC
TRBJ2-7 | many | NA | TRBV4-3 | CASSQGTATYEQYF | TGCGCCAGCAGCCAAGGAACAGCCACCTACGAGCAGTACTTC
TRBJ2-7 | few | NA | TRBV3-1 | CASSYLDFPNSYEQYF | TGTGCCAGCAGCTACTTGGACTTTCCGAACTCCTACGAGCAGTACTTC
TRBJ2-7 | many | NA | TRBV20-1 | CSADPGRGQYF | TGCAGTGCAGACCCGGGCCGGGGGCAGTACTTC
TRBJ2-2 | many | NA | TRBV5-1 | CASSLSSPPGELFF | TGCGCCAGCAGCTTGTCGAGCCCCCCCGGGGAGCTGTTTTTT
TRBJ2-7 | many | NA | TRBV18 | CASSPPVGFLSSYEQYF | TGTGCCAGCTCACCACCGGTTGGGTTTCTCAGCTCCTACGAGCAGTACTTC
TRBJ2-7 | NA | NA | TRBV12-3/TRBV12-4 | CASSRSRHRVPYEQYF | TGTGCCAGCAGTCGGAGCCGCCACAGGGTCCCCTACGAGCAGTACTTC
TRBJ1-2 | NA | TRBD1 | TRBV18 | CASSPDRVGIGYTF | TGTGCCAGCTCACCAGACAGGGTTGGAATCGGCTACACCTTC
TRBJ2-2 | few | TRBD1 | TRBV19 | CASHQGAPRGTGELFF | TGTGCCAGTCATCAGGGGGCTCCTCGTGGCACCGGGGAGCTGTTTTTT
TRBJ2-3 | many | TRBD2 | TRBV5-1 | CASSSKRGTEAQYF | TGCGCCAGCAGCTCCAAGCGGGGAACAGAGGCGCAGTATTTT
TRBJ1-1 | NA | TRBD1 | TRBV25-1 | CASRATGGTEAFF | TGTGCCAGCAGGGCAACAGGGGGCACTGAAGCTTTCTTT
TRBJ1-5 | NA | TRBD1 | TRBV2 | CASSEATGPNQPQHF | TGTGCCAGCAGTGAAGCGACAGGGCCGAATCAGCCCCAGCATTTT
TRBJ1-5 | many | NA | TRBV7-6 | CASSLGGRQPQHF | TGTGCCAGCAGCTTAGGGGGTAGGCAGCCCCAGCATTTT
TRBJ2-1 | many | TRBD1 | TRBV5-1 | CASSLVGTGVYNEQFF | TGCGCCAGCAGCTTGGTAGGGACAGGGGTTTACAATGAGCAGTTCTTC
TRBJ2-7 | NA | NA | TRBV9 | CASSVEAAAYEQYF | TGTGCCAGCAGCGTAGAAGCAGCTGCCTACGAGCAGTACTTC
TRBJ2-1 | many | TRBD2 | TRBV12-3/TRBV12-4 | CASSSYSGRGSYNEQFF | TGTGCCAGCAGTTCCTATAGCGGGAGGGGGTCCTACAATGAGCAGTTCTTC
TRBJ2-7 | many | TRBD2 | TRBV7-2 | CASSFRLAGGYEQYF | TGTGCCAGCAGCTTTCGACTAGCGGGAGGCTACGAGCAGTACTTC
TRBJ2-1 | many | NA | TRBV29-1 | CSGHRVGEQFF | TGCAGCGGCCACAGGGTAGGTGAGCAGTTCTTC
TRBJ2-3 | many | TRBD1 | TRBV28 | CASSSRTGSADTQYF | TGTGCCAGCAGTTCCCGGACAGGGTCGGCAGATACGCAGTATTTT